This TCR beta chain derives from a study of early stage breast cancer tumors. With 2 bases removed from V and 4 bases from J, the gap between germline ends came to 6 bases. This CDR3 contains 12 residues. Looked up from germline, CDR1 is SGHRS and CDR2 is YFSETQ. Sequencing was performed with immunoSEQ multiplex PCR; in TCRdb, only in-frame clones are kept and a portion is missing. The sample holds about 28,000 clones, around 50% seen once. Sequenced material: breast tumor tissue. The clonotype originates from a person aged 45-60 years with breast cancer. The gene calls are TRBV5-1 and TRBJ1-1; unclear D gene. The CDR3 DNA follows: TGCGCCAGCAGCTTTTGGGGCACTGAAGCTTTCTTT. Its protein product is CASSFWGTEAFF.